The 25 T cell receptor beta chains reported below all come from one sample, sequenced in a study of T cell responses to AZD1222 COVID-19 vaccine. Data came from immunoSEQ multiplex PCR; TCRdb stores just in-frame clones and leaves some out. The sample lists some 110,000 clones; 84% were seen once. Sequenced here: peripheral blood, sampled on day 0 of AZD1222 vaccination. Source of these receptors: an adult in good health.

The chain employs TRBV7-2 and TRBJ1-4, with D unclear. CDR3 length: 13 amino acids. With 4 bases removed from V and 3 bases from J, the gap between germline ends came to 6 bases. Germline loops: CDR1 SGHTA, CDR2 FQGNSA. This chain's CDR3 is CASSSLANEKLFF. The CDR3 nucleotides read TGTGCCAGCAGCTCGCTGGCTAATGAAAAACTGTTTTTT.

As regards this clone: Relative to the germline gene, one junction end is altered; a read error may explain this. The chain recombines TRBV11-1 with TRBJ1-1; 7 bases map to TRBD1. Germline CDR1 SGHAT, CDR2 FQDESV (reference sequence). This CDR3 is 12 amino acids long. This CDR3 is CASSQDGTAYRF. The CDR3 coding sequence is TGTGCCAGCAGCCAAGACGGGACAGCGTACCGTTTT.

The chain employs TRBV5-1 and TRBJ1-4; 7 bases are shared with TRBD1. The length of the CDR3 is 14 residues. CDR1 SGHRS and CDR2 YFSETQ come from the germline V gene. The V gene end was trimmed by 3 bases and the J gene end by 6 bases; junction bases not matched to a gene: 5. The CDR3 bases are TGCGCCAGCAGCTCTGGACAGGATCATGAAAAACTGTTTTTT. Its translation: CASSSGQDHEKLFF.

This clone is a singleton in its sample. The V gene is TRBV5-1, the J gene TRBJ2-1; D is possibly TRBD2 (6 bases). Germline loops: CDR1 SGHRS, CDR2 YFSETQ. The CDR3 is made up of 16 amino acids. The V and J ends lost 4 bases and 7 bases respectively, with 21 bases between them. As DNA, the CDR3 is TGCGCCAGCAGCCCCCGAGAGCTTGGAGGGTTGAATGAGCAGTTCTTC. Amino acid sequence: CASSPRELGGLNEQFF.

This chain uses TRBV29-1 with TRBJ1-1; 7 bases fit TRBD1. From germline, CDR1 is SQVTM and CDR2 ANQGSEA. The CDR3 extends over 15 amino acids. V dropped 6 bases and J dropped 7; count of bases not matched to a gene: 17. CDR3 protein: CSVSGTVFSGGEAFF. The CDR3 region has the DNA TGCAGCGTCTCAGGGACAGTTTTTTCTGGAGGTGAAGCTTTCTTT. Drawing the rest from reference TRBV29-1 and TRBJ1-1, the complete variable domain is SAVISQKPSRDICQRGTSLTIQCQVDSQVTMMFWYRQQPGQSLTLIATANQGSEATYESGFVIDKFPISRPNLTFSTLTVSNMSPEDSSIYLCSVSGTVFSGGEAFFGQGTRLTVV.

J is TRBJ1-2 and V is TRBV29-1, with a possible D match to TRBD1 (6 bases). This CDR3 comprises 12 residues. The germline CDR1 and CDR2 sequences are SQVTM and ANQGSEA. The germline V and J ends were trimmed by 6 bases and 8 bases, with 16 bases remaining between them. In DNA form, the CDR3 reads TGCAGCGTCAACAGGGATGGGGGCGGCTACACCTTC. It codes for CSVNRDGGGYTF. The whole variable domain, filled in from reference TRBV29-1 and TRBJ1-2, reads SAVISQKPSRDICQRGTSLTIQCQVDSQVTMMFWYRQQPGQSLTLIATANQGSEATYESGFVIDKFPISRPNLTFSTLTVSNMSPEDSSIYLCSVNRDGGGYTFGSGTRLTVV.

This chain connects TRBV4-2 to TRBJ2-5; D is unclear. Trimming removed 1 base at V and 5 bases at J, with 17 bases between. CDR1 is LGHNA, CDR2 YNFKEQ, per germline. This CDR3 has 16 amino acids. The CDR3 sequence: CASSQVRPYSRETQYF. DNA for the CDR3: TGTGCCAGCAGCCAAGTACGGCCTTACTCGAGGGAGACCCAGTACTTC.

On this clone itself: Other nucleotide sequences in the sample specify the same CDR3. The chain carries TRBV7-9 and TRBJ1-4; TRBD1 matches at 7 bases. Germline loops: CDR1 SEHNR, CDR2 FQNEAQ (reference sequence). The J segment lost 7 bases and the V segment lost 1 base, leaving 3 bases of the junction unmatched. CDR3 length: 14 amino acids. CDR3 amino acids: CASSLGQGGEKLFF. The CDR3 coding sequence is TGTGCCAGCAGCTTAGGCCAGGGGGGTGAAAAACTGTTTTTT. Supplemented by reference TRBV7-9 and TRBJ1-4, the full variable domain reads DTGVSQNPRHKITKRGQNVTFRCDPISEHNRLYWYRQTLGQGPEFLTYFQNEAQLEKSRLLSDRFSAERPKGSFSTLEIQRTEQGDSAMYLCASSLGQGGEKLFFGSGTQLSVL.

This clone has a single count. The J gene is TRBJ2-3, the V gene TRBV6-5, with a weak D call TRBD1 (6 bases). This CDR3 has 13 amino acids. V was pared by 6 bases and J by 3 bases, with 10 bases between. Germline V gene data show CDR1 as MNHEY and CDR2 as SVGAGI. CDR3 DNA sequence: TGTGCCAGCAGACAGGGTGTGACAGATACGCAGTATTTT. It codes for CASRQGVTDTQYF.

The gene calls are TRBV6-6 and TRBJ2-1, with 7 nucleotides matching TRBD1. Germline lookup yields CDR1 MNHNY and CDR2 SVGAGI (reference sequence). The CDR3 runs to 13 residues. The junction had 5 bases not matched to a gene; V was cut back by 6 bases and J by 6 bases. The CDR3 sequence: CASSLAGGNEQFF. CDR3 DNA: TGTGCCAGCAGCCTTGCAGGGGGCAATGAGCAGTTCTTC.

The V gene is TRBV4-2, the J gene TRBJ1-4, with 8 positions matching TRBD1. The CDR3 length is 18 residues. Germline V gives CDR1 LGHNA, CDR2 YNFKEQ. J lost 3 bases, V lost 0 bases, and 9 bases had no gene match. Here the CDR3 DNA reads TGTGCCAGCAGCCAAGATTGGACAGGGCGGGGGTCTAATGAAAAACTGTTTTTT. Amino acids: CASSQDWTGRGSNEKLFF.

The chain joins TRBV28 to TRBJ1-6; D not certain. The CDR3 loop spans 14 amino acids. Germline V gene data show CDR1 as MDHEN and CDR2 as SYDVKM. V was pared by 1 base and J by 5 bases, with 6 bases between. In DNA, the CDR3 is TGTGCCAGCAGTTTATTGCCTAATAATTCACCCCTCCACTTT. Translating it yields CASSLLPNNSPLHF.

The chain uses TRBV24-1 and TRBJ2-3, with D possibly being TRBD1 or TRBD2 (5 bases each). The length of the CDR3 is 15 residues. Germline CDR1 is KGHDR and CDR2 is SFDVKD. Trimming pared 3 bases from V and 3 bases from J, leaving 12 bases between. The CDR3, as DNA: TGTGCCACCAGTGATCCCGGGACGGTAACAGATACGCAGTATTTT. It translates to CATSDPGTVTDTQYF.

This chain connects TRBV3-1 (or the pseudogene TRBV3-2) to TRBJ2-3, with TRBD2 as a possible D gene (6 bases). The germline V gene has CDR1 LGHDT and CDR2 YNNKEL (reference sequence). The CDR3 length is 16 residues. Trimming shortened V by 1 base and J by 6 bases, and 17 bases separated the two germline ends. The CDR3 nucleotides are TGTGCCAGCAGCCAAGGGGGTAGCGGAGCCCGGGATACGCAGTATTTT. Protein: CASSQGGSGARDTQYF.

The chain links TRBV6-5 to TRBJ1-5; 10 nucleotides agree with TRBD1. J gave up 6 bases and V 7 bases, and 9 bases lay outside the gene matches. This CDR3 contains 15 residues. CDR1 MNHEY and CDR2 SVGAGI come from the germline V gene. The CDR3 here is CASKFGTGEGQPQHF. The CDR3 DNA reads as TGTGCCAGCAAATTCGGGACAGGGGAAGGTCAGCCCCAGCATTTT.

J is TRBJ1-4 and V is TRBV2; D gene unclear. V was clipped by 4 bases and J by 5 bases, with 8 bases between them. The CDR3 covers 13 residues. CDR1 and CDR2 (germline): SNHLY, FYNNEI. CDR3 amino acids: CASSAGLNEKLFF. Here the CDR3 DNA reads TGTGCCAGCAGTGCTGGGTTGAATGAAAAACTGTTTTTT.

The chain links TRBV6-5 to TRBJ1-1; D remains ambiguous. The CDR3 is 16 amino acids. V gave up 4 bases and J gave up 1 base, with 16 bases separating them. CDR1 is MNHEY, CDR2 SVGAGI, per germline. The CDR3 coding sequence is TGTGCCAGCAGTTTCCTCGGACTCACTGGGAACACTGAAGCTTTCTTT. Encoded protein: CASSFLGLTGNTEAFF.

This clone was detected a few times. V usage is TRBV12-5 and J usage is TRBJ2-2; D not certain. This CDR3 is 14 amino acids long. The V gene lost 0 bases and the J gene lost 6 bases, with 8 bases spanning the gap. Germline V lookup: CDR1 LGHNT, CDR2 FRNRAP. The CDR3 region has the DNA TGTGCTAGTGGTTTGGTACCCTGGCCCGGGGAGCTGTTTTTT. It codes for CASGLVPWPGELFF.

The rearrangement uses TRBV3-1 (or the pseudogene TRBV3-2) and TRBJ2-3; tentative D call: TRBD2 (5 bases). Per germline, CDR1 LGHDT and CDR2 YNNKEL (reference sequence). The CDR3 contains 14 residues. Trimming cost V 6 bases and J 4 bases, with 14 bases left between them. The CDR3 DNA sequence: TGTGCCAGCAGGCCGAGCGGAGACGCAGATACGCAGTATTTT. This encodes CASRPSGDADTQYF.

The chain has TRBV5-1 and TRBJ2-5; D unclear. Germline values: CDR1 SGHRS, CDR2 YFSETQ. This CDR3 contains 13 residues. V lost 3 bases and J 5 bases, leaving 11 bases between the germline ends. CDR3 nucleotide sequence: TGCGCCAGCAGCTCCCCCCAACGGGAGACCCAGTACTTC. It specifies CASSSPQRETQYF.

About this clone itself: Its ends do not fully match the called genes, so a read error is possible. V usage is TRBV7-2 and J usage is TRBJ2-1, with TRBD2 matching 9 bases. This CDR3 has 17 amino acids. Germline values: CDR1 SGHTA, CDR2 FQGNSA. CDR3 nucleotide sequence: TGTGCCAGTAGCTTGGGGGGAGGCGGGAGGGCCTACAATGAGCAGTTCTTC. As protein: CASSLGGGGRAYNEQFF.

In its sample, this clone ranks as medium-sized (0.01 to 0.1%). The V gene is TRBV5-6, the J gene TRBJ1-1; 10 positions match TRBD1. The V and J ends lost 2 bases and 0 bases, in that order; junction bases with no gene match: 10. The CDR3 runs 18 residues. The germline V gene encodes CDR1 SGHDT and CDR2 YYEEEE. CDR3 loop: CASSFGTGDGLMNTEAFF. CDR3 sequence (DNA): TGTGCCAGCAGCTTTGGGACAGGGGATGGGTTGATGAACACTGAAGCTTTCTTT. Full variable domain (remainder filled in from reference TRBV5-6 and TRBJ1-1): DAGVTQSPTHLIKTRGQQVTLRCSPKSGHDTVSWYQQALGQGPQFIFQYYEEEERQRGNFPDRFSGHQFPNYSSELNVNALLLGDSALYLCASSFGTGDGLMNTEAFFGQGTRLTVV.

This rearrangement joins TRBV21-1 to TRBJ2-2; the table's D gene call, TRBD2, was not cross checked with the DNA. TRBV21-1 represents a pseudogene. This CDR3 comprises 17 residues. The CDR3 region is CASTLTSGRANTGELFF. The CDR3 coding sequence is TGTGCCAGCACCCTAACGAGCGGACGGGCTAACACCGGGGAGCTGTTTTTT.

This chain uses TRBV6-5 with TRBJ2-5; no clear D gene. V was cut by 5 bases and J by 1 base, with 8 bases left in between. The CDR3 spans 13 residues. The germline gives CDR1 MNHEY, CDR2 SVGAGI. CDR3 loop: CASSLRFQETQYF. The CDR3 region has the DNA TGTGCCAGCAGTCTCAGATTCCAAGAGACCCAGTACTTC.

The gene calls are TRBV7-3 and TRBJ1-1, with D hard to call. The CDR3 is 13 residues long. Trimming shortened V by 5 bases and J by 3 bases, and 10 bases separated the two germline ends. Germline CDR1 reads SGHTA; CDR2 reads FQGTGA. The CDR3 loop reads CASSLTRDTEAFF. The CDR3 bases are TGTGCCAGCAGCCTGACGAGGGACACTGAAGCTTTCTTT. The whole variable domain, remainder taken from reference TRBV7-3 and TRBJ1-1, is GAGVSQTPSNKVTEKGKYVELRCDPISGHTALYWYRQSLGQGPEFLIYFQGTGAADDSGLPNDRFFAVRPEGSVSTLKIQRTERGDSAVYLCASSLTRDTEAFFGQGTRLTVV.